This record looks at one TCR beta chain sequence and its context. The antigen remains undetermined. Germline-derived CDR1 and CDR2 are SGDLS and YYNGEE. The ends were cut back, 0 bases at V and 6 bases at J, with 12 bases in the middle. The CDR3 runs 14 residues. The data were obtained in a study of cytomegalovirus exposure and HLA in healthy donors. Overall study findings and caveats: In a later analysis, HLA-associated beta chains showed higher expansion and lower generation probabilities than comparable chains.

This PCR relied on a set of 60 Vbeta primers and 13 Jbeta primers. Sequenced by immunoSEQ multiplex PCR; TCRdb stores in-frame clones only, minus some. This repertoire shows about 160,000 clones, 80% to 90% found once; its top ten account for around 2%. Material: PBMCs. The chain uses TRBV9 and TRBJ1-1; D may be TRBD1 (5 bases). This TCR derives from a young man in good health and CMV-seronegative. The CDR3 protein is CASSVVGLSAEAFF. The CDR3, as DNA: TGTGCCAGCAGCGTAGTGGGACTCAGCGCTGAAGCTTTCTTT.